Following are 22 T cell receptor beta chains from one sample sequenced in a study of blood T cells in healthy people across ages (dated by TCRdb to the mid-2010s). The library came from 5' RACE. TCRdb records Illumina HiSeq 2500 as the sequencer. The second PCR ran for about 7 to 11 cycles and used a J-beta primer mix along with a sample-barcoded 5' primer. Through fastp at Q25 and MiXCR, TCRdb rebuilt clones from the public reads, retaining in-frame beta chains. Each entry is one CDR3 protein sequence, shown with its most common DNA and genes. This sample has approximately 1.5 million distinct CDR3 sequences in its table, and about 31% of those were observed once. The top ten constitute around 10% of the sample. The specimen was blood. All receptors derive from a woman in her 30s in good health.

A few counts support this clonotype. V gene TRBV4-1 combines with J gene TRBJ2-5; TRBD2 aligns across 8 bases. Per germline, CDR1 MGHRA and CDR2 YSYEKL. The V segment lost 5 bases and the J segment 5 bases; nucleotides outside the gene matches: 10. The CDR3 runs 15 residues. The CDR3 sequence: CASSASSGTGETQYF. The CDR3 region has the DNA TGCGCCAGCAGCGCTAGTAGCGGGACCGGGGAGACCCAGTACTTC.

The CDR3 loop is CASSPGISAKSETQYF. CDR3 sequence (DNA): TGTGCCAGCAGCCCTGGGATTAGCGCGAAGAGCGAGACCCAGTACTTC. The rearrangement joins TRBV7-9 to TRBJ2-5, with TRBD2 as a possible D gene (5 bases). The length of the CDR3 is 16 residues. Trimming pared 5 bases from V and 5 bases from J, leaving 21 bases between. Germline V CDR1 and CDR2: SEHNR, FQNEAQ (reference sequence).

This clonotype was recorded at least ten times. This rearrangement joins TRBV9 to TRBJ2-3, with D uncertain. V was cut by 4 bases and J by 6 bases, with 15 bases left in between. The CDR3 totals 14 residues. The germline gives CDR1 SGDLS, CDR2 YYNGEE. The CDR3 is CASSPPRSLDTQYF. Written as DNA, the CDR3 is TGTGCCAGCAGCCCACCTAGGTCTCTGGATACGCAGTATTTT.

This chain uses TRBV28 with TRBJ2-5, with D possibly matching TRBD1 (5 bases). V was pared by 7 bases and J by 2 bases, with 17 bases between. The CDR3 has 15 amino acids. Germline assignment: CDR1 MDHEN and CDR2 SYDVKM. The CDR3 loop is CASNLPGRQQETQYF. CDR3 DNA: TGTGCCAGCAACCTCCCAGGGCGGCAACAAGAGACCCAGTACTTC.

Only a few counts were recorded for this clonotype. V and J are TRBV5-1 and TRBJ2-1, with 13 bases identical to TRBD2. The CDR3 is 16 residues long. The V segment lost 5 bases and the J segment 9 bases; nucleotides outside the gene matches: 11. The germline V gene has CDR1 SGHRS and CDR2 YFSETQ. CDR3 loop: CASSFTGTSGMGEQFF. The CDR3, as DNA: TGCGCCAGCAGTTTCACCGGGACTAGCGGGATGGGTGAGCAGTTCTTC. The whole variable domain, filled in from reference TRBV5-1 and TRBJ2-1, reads KAGVTQTPRYLIKTRGQQVTLSCSPISGHRSVSWYQQTPGQGLQFLFEYFSETQRNKGNFPGRFSGRQFSNSRSEMNVSTLELGDSALYLCASSFTGTSGMGEQFFGPGTRLTVL.

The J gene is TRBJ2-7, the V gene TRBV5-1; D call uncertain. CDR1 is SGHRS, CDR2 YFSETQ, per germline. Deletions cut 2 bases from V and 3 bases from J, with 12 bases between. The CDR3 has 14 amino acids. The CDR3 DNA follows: TGCGCCAGCAGCTTAATTCAACCCAACTACGAGCAGTACTTC. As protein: CASSLIQPNYEQYF.

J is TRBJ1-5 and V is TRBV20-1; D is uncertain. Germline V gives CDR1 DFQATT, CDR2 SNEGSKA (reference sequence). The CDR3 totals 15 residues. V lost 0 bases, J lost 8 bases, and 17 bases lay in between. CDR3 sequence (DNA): TGCAGTGCTAGAGATCTGAGGGAAGTAGGGAAGCCCCAGCATTTT. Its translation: CSARDLREVGKPQHF.

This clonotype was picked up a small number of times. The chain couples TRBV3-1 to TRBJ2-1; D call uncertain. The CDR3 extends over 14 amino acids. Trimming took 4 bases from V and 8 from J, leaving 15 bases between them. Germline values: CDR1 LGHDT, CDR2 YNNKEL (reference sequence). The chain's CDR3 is CASSPISVGDEQFF. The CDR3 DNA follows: TGTGCCAGCAGCCCCATATCCGTTGGGGATGAGCAGTTCTTC.

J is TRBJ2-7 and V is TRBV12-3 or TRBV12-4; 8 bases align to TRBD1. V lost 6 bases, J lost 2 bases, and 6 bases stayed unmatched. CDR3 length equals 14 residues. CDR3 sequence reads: CASRRTGNAYEQYF. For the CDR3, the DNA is TGTGCCAGCAGGCGGACAGGGAACGCCTACGAGCAGTACTTC.

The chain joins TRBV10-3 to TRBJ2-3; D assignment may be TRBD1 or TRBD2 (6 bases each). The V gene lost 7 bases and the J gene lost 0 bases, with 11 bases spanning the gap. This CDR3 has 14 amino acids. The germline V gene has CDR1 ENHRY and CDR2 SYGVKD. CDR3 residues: CAIMGGGSTDTQYF. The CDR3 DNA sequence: TGTGCCATCATGGGGGGCGGTAGCACAGATACGCAGTATTTT.

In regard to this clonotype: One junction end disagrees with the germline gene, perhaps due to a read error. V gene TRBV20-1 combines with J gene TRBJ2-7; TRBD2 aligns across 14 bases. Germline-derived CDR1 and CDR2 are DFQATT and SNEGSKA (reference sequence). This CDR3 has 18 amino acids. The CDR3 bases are TGCAGTGCTAGGGCCGGGACTAGCGGGGGACTTTACTCCTACGATCAGTACTTC. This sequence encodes CSARAGTSGGLYSYDQYF.

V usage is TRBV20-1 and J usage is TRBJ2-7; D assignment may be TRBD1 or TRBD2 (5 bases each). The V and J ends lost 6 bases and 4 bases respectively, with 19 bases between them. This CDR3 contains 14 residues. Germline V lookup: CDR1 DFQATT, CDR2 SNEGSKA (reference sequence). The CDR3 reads CSADPGTGIYEQYF. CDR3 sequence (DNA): TGCAGTGCGGACCCCGGGACGGGAATTTACGAGCAGTACTTC.

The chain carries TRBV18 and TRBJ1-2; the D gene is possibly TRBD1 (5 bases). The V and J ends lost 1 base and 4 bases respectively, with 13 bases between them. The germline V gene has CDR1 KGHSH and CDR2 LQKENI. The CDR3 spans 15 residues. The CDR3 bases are TGTGCCAGCTCACCACAATGGGGCTCTGGCTATGGCTACACCTTC. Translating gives CASSPQWGSGYGYTF.

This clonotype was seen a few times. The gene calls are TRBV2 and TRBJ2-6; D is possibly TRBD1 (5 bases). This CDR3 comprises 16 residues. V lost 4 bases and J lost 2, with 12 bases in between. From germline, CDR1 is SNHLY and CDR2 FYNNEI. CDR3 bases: TGTGCCAGCAGTGGGCAGGGAACTACTGGGGCCAACGTCCTGACTTTC. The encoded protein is CASSGQGTTGANVLTF.

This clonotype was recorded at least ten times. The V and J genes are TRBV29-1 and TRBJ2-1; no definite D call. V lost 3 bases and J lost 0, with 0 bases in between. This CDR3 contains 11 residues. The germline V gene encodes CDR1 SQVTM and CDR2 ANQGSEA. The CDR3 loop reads CSVDSYNEQFF. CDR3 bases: TGCAGCGTTGACTCCTACAATGAGCAGTTCTTC.

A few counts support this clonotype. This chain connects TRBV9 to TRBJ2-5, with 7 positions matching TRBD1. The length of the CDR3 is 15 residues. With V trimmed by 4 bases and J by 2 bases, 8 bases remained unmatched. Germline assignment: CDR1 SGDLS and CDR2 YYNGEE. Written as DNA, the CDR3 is TGTGCCAGCAGCAGTGGACAGGTCCTTCAAGAGACCCAGTACTTC. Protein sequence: CASSSGQVLQETQYF.

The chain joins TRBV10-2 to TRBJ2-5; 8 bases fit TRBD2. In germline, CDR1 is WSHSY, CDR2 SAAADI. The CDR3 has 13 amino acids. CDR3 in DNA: TGCGCGACCATGAGTAGCGGGGTCAGGGAGCAGTACTTC. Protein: CATMSSGVREQYF.

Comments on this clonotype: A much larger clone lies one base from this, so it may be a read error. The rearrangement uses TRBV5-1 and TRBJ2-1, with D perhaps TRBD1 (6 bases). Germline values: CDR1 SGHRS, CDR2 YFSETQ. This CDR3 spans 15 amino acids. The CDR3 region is CASSLVQGPYNGQFF. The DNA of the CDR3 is TGCGCCAGCAGCTTGGTACAGGGCCCCTACAATGGGCAGTTCTTC. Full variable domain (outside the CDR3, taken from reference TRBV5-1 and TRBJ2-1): KAGVTQTPRYLIKTRGQQVTLSCSPISGHRSVSWYQQTPGQGLQFLFEYFSETQRNKGNFPGRFSGRQFSNSRSEMNVSTLELGDSALYLCASSLVQGPYNGQFFGPGTRLTVL.

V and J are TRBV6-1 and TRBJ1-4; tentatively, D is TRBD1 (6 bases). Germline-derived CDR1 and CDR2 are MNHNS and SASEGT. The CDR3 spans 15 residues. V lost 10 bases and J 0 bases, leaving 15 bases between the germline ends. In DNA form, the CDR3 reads TGTGCCAACAGGGCGACAGCCGCAACTAATGAAAAACTGTTTTTT. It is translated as CANRATAATNEKLFF.

In nucleotides, the CDR3 is TGTGCCAGCACCCCTAACGACAGGGCTATTACCTATGGCTACACCTTC. Protein: CASTPNDRAITYGYTF. The chain links TRBV6-6 to TRBJ1-2, with 7 positions matching TRBD1. The CDR3 length is 16 residues. Germline V gene lookup returns CDR1 MNHNY and CDR2 SVGAGI (reference sequence). The trim removed 7 bases at V and 4 bases at J, leaving 15 bases unmatched.

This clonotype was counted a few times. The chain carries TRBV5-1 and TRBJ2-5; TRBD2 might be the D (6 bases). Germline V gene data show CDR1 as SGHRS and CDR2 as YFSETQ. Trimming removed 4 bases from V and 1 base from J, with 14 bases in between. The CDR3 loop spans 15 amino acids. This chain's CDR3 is CASSAYGGPQETQYF. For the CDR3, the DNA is TGCGCCAGCAGCGCATACGGGGGTCCCCAAGAGACCCAGTACTTC.

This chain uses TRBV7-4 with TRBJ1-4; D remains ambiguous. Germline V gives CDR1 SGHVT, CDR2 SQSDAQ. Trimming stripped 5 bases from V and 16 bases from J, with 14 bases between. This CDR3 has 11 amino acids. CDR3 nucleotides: TGTGCCAGCAGCCCAGCAATAGCACCGTTTTTT. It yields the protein CASSPAIAPFF.